Shown below are 18 T cell receptor beta chains from a single sample sequenced in a study of cytomegalovirus exposure and HLA in healthy donors. PCR used 60 Vbeta primers and 13 Jbeta primers. Using immunoSEQ multiplex PCR, the repertoire was profiled, and TCRdb retains in-frame clones only, with some absent. The sample's table shows approximately 82,000 clones. The sample was PBMCs. The receptors derive from a woman in her sixties in good health and CMV-seronegative.

V and J are TRBV13 and TRBJ2-7; 8 bases are a match to TRBD1. The trim removed 5 bases at V and 0 bases at J, leaving 6 bases unmatched. Germline CDR1 PRHDT, CDR2 FYEKMQ (reference sequence). The CDR3 loop spans 15 amino acids. CDR3 region: CASSAGTGPSYEQYF. The CDR3 DNA reads as TGTGCCAGCAGCGCCGGGACAGGCCCCTCCTACGAGCAGTACTTC.

The genes are TRBV27 and TRBJ2-6, with D hard to call. The CDR3 has 16 residues. Trimming shortened V by 3 bases and J by 3 bases, and 12 bases separated the two germline ends. Germline loops: CDR1 MNHEY, CDR2 SMNVEV (reference sequence). The CDR3 sequence is CASSFPRLLGANVLTF. The CDR3 coding sequence is TGTGCCAGCAGTTTCCCTCGGTTGCTTGGGGCCAACGTCCTGACTTTC.

Details on this clone: One junction end disagrees with the germline gene, perhaps due to a read error. The chain couples TRBV5-1 to TRBJ2-7; 9 nucleotides match TRBD2. The germline gives CDR1 SGHRS, CDR2 YFSETQ. The CDR3 covers 16 residues. CDR3 residues: CTSSSGTAGGQYEQYF. The CDR3 nucleotides are TGCACCAGCAGCTCTGGCACGGCGGGAGGGCAGTACGAGCAGTACTTC.

This chain joins TRBV18 and TRBJ2-1; D is undetermined. CDR3 length equals 11 residues. The ends were cut back, 1 base at V and 9 bases at J, with 4 bases in the middle. Germline loops: CDR1 KGHSH, CDR2 LQKENI. CDR3 residues: CASSPLLEQFF. As DNA, the CDR3 is TGTGCCAGCTCACCACTACTTGAGCAGTTCTTC.

The J gene is TRBJ2-2, the V gene TRBV29-1; D possibly corresponds to TRBD2 (6 bases). From germline, CDR1 is SQVTM and CDR2 ANQGSEA. V was clipped by 4 bases and J by 4 bases, with 19 bases between them. This CDR3 has 16 residues. The CDR3 region has the DNA TGCAGCGTTGGGTGGGGAGTCGGGGGAACCACCGGGGAGCTGTTTTTT. Amino acids: CSVGWGVGGTTGELFF.

The chain employs TRBV14 and TRBJ2-1, with TRBD1 matching over 8 bases. This CDR3 is 14 amino acids long. Losses at the gene ends were 2 bases for V and 6 bases for J; bases not matched to a gene: 3. Looked up from germline, CDR1 is SGHDN and CDR2 is FVKESK. CDR3 sequence reads: CASSQRTGPNEQFF. In nucleotides, the CDR3 is TGTGCCAGCAGCCAAAGGACAGGGCCCAATGAGCAGTTCTTC.

The chain carries TRBV6-7 and TRBJ2-1; D is possibly TRBD1 (6 bases). TRBV6-7 is given ORF status, its function remaining uncertain. The germline V and J ends were trimmed by 0 bases and 7 bases, with 10 bases remaining between them. The CDR3 has 14 residues. CDR3 nucleotides: TGTGCCAGCAGTTACTCGAACAGGGTAAATGAGCAGTTCTTC. Protein: CASSYSNRVNEQFF.

J is TRBJ2-5 and V is TRBV28; TRBD1 matches at 11 bases. Germline V gene data show CDR1 as MDHEN and CDR2 as SYDVKM. The CDR3 has 15 amino acids. Trimming removed 6 bases from V and 5 bases from J; junction bases left unmatched: 8. This CDR3 is CASRNGQGAFETQYF. The CDR3 DNA is TGTGCCAGCAGGAACGGACAGGGGGCTTTCGAGACCCAGTACTTC.

The chain carries TRBV7-2 and TRBJ2-7, with 10 bases fitting TRBD2. The CDR3 extends over 14 amino acids. CDR1 and CDR2 (germline): SGHTA, FQGNSA. The J segment lost 1 base and the V segment lost 5 bases, leaving 2 bases of the junction unmatched. The CDR3 is CASSRTSGSYEQYF. CDR3 nucleotides: TGTGCCAGCAGCCGGACTAGCGGATCCTACGAGCAGTACTTC.

The J gene is TRBJ2-1, the V gene TRBV19; 13 nucleotides line up with TRBD2. The CDR3 runs 20 residues. Trimming took 4 bases from V and 2 from J; bases not matched to a gene: 14. CDR1 is LNHDA and CDR2 is SQIVND in the germline V gene (reference sequence). The DNA of the CDR3 is TGTGCCAGTAGTAAGGCCCGGACTAGCGGGAGTATGGGCGCCTACAATGAGCAGTTCTTC. Protein: CASSKARTSGSMGAYNEQFF. Full variable domain (rest looked up from reference TRBV19 and TRBJ2-1): DGGITQSPKYLFRKEGQNVTLSCEQNLNHDAMYWYRQDPGQGLRLIYYSQIVNDFQKGDIAEGYSVSREKKESFPLTVTSAQKNPTAFYLCASSKARTSGSMGAYNEQFFGPGTRLTVL.

The gene calls are TRBV18 and TRBJ1-5; 8 bases line up with TRBD1. CDR3 length equals 15 residues. V lost 3 bases to trimming and J lost 3 bases; unmatched junction nucleotides: 4. Germline V gives CDR1 KGHSH, CDR2 LQKENI. CDR3 in DNA: TGTGCCAGCTCACCCGGACAGGGATCCAATCAGCCCCAGCATTTT. It codes for CASSPGQGSNQPQHF.

The J gene is TRBJ1-1, the V gene TRBV7-6, with D uncertain. The CDR3 contains 13 residues. V was cut by 4 bases and J by 5 bases, with 11 bases left in between. Germline values: CDR1 SGHVS, CDR2 FNYEAQ. CDR3 sequence reads: CASSSPVVTEAFF. In DNA form, the CDR3 reads TGTGCCAGCAGCTCCCCGGTGGTAACTGAAGCTTTCTTT.

V is TRBV4-3 and J is TRBJ2-4, with 8 bases lining up with TRBD1. Germline CDR1 is LGHNA and CDR2 is YSLEER. Losses at the gene ends were 0 bases for V and 7 bases for J; bases not matched to a gene: 8. This CDR3 region has 16 residues. CDR3 nucleotide sequence: TGCGCCAGCAGCCAAGATCGGCAGGGGGCACGTAACATTCAGTACTTC. It specifies CASSQDRQGARNIQYF.

The CDR3 region has the DNA TGCGCCAGCAGCTTGGGCGGCCTTAATGAGCAGTTCTTC. Translating it yields CASSLGGLNEQFF. This chain uses TRBV5-1 with TRBJ2-1; D ambiguous. The ends were cut back, 0 bases at V and 7 bases at J, with 8 bases in the middle. CDR3 length equals 13 residues. Germline assignment: CDR1 SGHRS and CDR2 YFSETQ.

The V gene is TRBV10-3, the J gene TRBJ2-1; 10 positions match TRBD2. Per germline, CDR1 ENHRY and CDR2 SYGVKD. The ends lost 7 bases at V and 9 bases at J; junction bases unmatched: 12. The CDR3 totals 15 residues. The CDR3 nucleotides read TGTGCCATCAACCCTCTAGCGGGAGAAGGGAGTGAGCAGTTCTTC. Translation gives CAINPLAGEGSEQFF.

This chain connects TRBV29-1 to TRBJ2-3, with D maybe TRBD1 (6 bases). This CDR3 has 13 amino acids. In germline, CDR1 is SQVTM, CDR2 ANQGSEA. V lost 4 bases and J lost 1, with 9 bases in between. The CDR3 region is CSVARTGTDTQYF. DNA for the CDR3: TGCAGCGTTGCGAGGACAGGCACAGATACGCAGTATTTT.

The chain employs TRBV2 and TRBJ2-1; tentative D call: TRBD2 (6 bases). The CDR3 consists of 11 residues. Trimming took 4 bases from V and 15 from J, leaving 13 bases between them. Germline-derived CDR1 and CDR2 are SNHLY and FYNNEI. CDR3 DNA sequence: TGTGCCAGCAGTGGTGGTATTAGCGGGTTCTTC. The encoded protein is CASSGGISGFF.

As for this clone: The identical CDR3 is also encoded by other nucleotide sequences in the sample. V usage is TRBV28 and J usage is TRBJ1-2, with D perhaps TRBD1 (6 bases). CDR1 MDHEN and CDR2 SYDVKM come from the germline V gene. V was cut by 6 bases and J by 4 bases, with 12 bases left in between. The CDR3 consists of 13 residues. The CDR3 DNA reads TGTGCCAGCAGCCTTAACAGGGCCTATGGCTACACCTTC. Translated, it gives CASSLNRAYGYTF.